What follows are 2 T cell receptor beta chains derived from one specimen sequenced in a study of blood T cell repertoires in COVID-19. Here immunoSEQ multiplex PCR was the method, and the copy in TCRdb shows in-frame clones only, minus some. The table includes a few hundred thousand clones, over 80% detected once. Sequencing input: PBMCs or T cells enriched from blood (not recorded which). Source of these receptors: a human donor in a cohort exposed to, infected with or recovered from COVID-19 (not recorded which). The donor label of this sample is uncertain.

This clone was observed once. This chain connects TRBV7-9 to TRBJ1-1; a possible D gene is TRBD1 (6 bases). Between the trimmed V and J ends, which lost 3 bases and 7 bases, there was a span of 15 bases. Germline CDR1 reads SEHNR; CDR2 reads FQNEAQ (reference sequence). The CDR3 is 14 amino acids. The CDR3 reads CASSLQGREGEAFF. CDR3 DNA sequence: TGTGCCAGCAGCTTGCAGGGGAGGGAGGGTGAAGCTTTCTTT.

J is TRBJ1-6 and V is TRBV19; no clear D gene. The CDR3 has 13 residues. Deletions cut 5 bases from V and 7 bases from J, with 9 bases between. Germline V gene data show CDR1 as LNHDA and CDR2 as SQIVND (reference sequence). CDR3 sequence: CASSQSWNSPLHF. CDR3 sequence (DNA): TGTGCCAGTAGTCAAAGCTGGAATTCACCCCTCCACTTT. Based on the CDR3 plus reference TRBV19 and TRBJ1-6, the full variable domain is DGGITQSPKYLFRKEGQNVTLSCEQNLNHDAMYWYRQDPGQGLRLIYYSQIVNDFQKGDIAEGYSVSREKKESFPLTVTSAQKNPTAFYLCASSQSWNSPLHFGNGTRLTVT.